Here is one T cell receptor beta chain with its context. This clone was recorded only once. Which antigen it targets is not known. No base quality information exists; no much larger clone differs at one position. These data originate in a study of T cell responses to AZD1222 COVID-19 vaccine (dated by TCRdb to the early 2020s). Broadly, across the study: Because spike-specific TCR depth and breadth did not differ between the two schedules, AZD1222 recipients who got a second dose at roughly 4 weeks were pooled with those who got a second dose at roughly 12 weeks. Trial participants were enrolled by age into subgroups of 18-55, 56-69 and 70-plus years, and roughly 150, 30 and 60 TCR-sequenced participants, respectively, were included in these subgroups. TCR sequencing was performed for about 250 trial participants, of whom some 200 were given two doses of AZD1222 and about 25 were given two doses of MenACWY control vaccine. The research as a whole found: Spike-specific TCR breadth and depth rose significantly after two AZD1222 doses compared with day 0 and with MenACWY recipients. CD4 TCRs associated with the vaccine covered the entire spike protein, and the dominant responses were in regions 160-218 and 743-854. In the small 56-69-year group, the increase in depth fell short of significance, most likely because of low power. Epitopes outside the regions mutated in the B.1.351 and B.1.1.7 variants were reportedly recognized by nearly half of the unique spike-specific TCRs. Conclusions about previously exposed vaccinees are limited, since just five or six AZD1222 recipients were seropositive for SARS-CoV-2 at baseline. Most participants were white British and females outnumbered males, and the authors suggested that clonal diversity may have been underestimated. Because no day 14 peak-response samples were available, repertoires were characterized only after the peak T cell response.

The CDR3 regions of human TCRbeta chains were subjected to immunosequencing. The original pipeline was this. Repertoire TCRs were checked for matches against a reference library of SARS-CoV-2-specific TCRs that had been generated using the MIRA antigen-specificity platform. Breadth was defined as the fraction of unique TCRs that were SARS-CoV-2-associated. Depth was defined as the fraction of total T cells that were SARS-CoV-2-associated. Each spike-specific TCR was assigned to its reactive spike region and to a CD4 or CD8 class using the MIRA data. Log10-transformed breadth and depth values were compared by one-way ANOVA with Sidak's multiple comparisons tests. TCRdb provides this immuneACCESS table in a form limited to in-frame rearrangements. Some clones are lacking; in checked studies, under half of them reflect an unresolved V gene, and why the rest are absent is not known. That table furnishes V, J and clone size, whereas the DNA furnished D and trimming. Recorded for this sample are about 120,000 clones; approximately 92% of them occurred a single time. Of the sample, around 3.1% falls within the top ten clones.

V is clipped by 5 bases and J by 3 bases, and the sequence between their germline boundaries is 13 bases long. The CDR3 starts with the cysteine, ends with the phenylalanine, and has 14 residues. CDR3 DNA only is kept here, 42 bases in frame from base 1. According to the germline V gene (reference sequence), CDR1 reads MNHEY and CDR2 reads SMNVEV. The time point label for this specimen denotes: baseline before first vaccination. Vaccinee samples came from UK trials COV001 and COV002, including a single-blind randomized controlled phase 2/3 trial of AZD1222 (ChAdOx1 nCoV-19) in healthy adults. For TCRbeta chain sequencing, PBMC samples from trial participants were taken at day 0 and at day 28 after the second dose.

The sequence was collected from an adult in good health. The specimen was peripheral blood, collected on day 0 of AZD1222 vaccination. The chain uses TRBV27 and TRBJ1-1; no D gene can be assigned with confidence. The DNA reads TGTGCCAGCAGTGCGACCGCGGCTCACACTGAAGCTTTCTTT. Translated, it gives CASSATAAHTEAFF.